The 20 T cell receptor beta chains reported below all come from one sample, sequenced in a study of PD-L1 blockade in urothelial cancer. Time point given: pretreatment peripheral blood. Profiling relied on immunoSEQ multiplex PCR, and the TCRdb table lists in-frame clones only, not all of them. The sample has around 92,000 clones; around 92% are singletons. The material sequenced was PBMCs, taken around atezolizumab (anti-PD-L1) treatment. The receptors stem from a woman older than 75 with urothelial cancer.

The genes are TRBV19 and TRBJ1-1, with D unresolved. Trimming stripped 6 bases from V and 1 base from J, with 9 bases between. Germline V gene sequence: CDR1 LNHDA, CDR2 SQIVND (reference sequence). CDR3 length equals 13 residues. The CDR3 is CASRSRQNTEAFF. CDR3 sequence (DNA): TGTGCCAGTAGGTCCCGACAGAACACTGAAGCTTTCTTT. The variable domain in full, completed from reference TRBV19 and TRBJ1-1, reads DGGITQSPKYLFRKEGQNVTLSCEQNLNHDAMYWYRQDPGQGLRLIYYSQIVNDFQKGDIAEGYSVSREKKESFPLTVTSAQKNPTAFYLCASRSRQNTEAFFGQGTRLTVV.

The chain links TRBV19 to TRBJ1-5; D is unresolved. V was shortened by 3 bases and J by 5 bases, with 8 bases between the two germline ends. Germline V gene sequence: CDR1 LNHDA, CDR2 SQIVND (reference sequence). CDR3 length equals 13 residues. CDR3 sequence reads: CASSIQVHQPQHF. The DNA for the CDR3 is TGTGCCAGTAGTATCCAGGTCCATCAGCCCCAGCATTTT.

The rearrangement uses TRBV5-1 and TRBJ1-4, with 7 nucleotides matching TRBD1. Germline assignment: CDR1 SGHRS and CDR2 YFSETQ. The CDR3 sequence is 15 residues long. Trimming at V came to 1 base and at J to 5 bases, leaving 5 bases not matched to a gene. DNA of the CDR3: TGCGCCAGCAGCTTGCCGGGGACAGCCAATGAAAAACTGTTTTTT. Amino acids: CASSLPGTANEKLFF.

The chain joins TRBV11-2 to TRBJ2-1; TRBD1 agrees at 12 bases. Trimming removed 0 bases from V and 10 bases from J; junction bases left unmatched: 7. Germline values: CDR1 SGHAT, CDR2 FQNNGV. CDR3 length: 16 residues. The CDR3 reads CASSLEGQGASGEQFF. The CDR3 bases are TGTGCCAGCAGCTTAGAGGGACAGGGGGCTAGCGGAGAGCAGTTCTTC.

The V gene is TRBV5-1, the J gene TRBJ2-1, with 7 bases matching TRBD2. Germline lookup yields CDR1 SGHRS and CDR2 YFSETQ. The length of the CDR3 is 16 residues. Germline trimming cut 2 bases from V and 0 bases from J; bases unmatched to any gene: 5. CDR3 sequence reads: CASSFQRGSSYNEQFF. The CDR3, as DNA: TGCGCCAGCAGCTTTCAGCGGGGTAGCTCCTACAATGAGCAGTTCTTC.

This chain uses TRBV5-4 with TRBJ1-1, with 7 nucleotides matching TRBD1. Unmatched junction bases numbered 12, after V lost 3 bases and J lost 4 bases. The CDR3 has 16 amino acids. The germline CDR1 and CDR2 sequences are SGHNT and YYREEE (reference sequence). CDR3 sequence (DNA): TGTGCCAGCAGCTCCTCCAAGGGGGCTCGGGGCACTGAAGCTTTCTTT. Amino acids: CASSSSKGARGTEAFF.

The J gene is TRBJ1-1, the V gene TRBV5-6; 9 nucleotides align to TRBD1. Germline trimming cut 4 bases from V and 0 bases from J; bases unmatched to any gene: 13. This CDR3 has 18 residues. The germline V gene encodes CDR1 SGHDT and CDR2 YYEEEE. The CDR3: CASSEARTGVLMNTEAFF. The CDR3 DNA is TGTGCCAGCAGCGAAGCAAGGACAGGGGTTTTGATGAACACTGAAGCTTTCTTT.

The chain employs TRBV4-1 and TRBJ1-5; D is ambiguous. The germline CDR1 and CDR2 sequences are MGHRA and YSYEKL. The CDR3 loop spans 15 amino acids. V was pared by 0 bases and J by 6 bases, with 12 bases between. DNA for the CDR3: TGCGCCAGCAGCCAAGATCAGGAGGGCCCTCAGCCCCAGCATTTT. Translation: CASSQDQEGPQPQHF.

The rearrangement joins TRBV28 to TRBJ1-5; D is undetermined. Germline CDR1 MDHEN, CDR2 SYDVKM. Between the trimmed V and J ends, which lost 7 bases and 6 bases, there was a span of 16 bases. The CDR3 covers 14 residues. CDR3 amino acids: CASIEGGPGQPQHF. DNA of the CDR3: TGTGCCAGCATTGAGGGCGGTCCGGGTCAGCCCCAGCATTTT.

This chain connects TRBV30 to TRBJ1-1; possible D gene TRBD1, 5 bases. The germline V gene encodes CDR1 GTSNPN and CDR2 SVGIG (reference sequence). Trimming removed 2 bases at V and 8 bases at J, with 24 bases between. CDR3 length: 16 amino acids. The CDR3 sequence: CAWSNTRGKLIQEAFF. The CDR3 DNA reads TGTGCCTGGAGTAATACCCGGGGGAAGCTGATCCAGGAAGCTTTCTTT.

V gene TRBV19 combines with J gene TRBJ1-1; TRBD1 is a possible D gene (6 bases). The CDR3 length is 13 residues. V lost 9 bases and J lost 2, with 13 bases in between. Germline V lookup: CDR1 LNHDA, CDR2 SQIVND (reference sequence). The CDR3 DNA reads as TGTGCCAGCAGCGACAGGCTCAACACTGAAGCTTTCTTT. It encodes CASSDRLNTEAFF.

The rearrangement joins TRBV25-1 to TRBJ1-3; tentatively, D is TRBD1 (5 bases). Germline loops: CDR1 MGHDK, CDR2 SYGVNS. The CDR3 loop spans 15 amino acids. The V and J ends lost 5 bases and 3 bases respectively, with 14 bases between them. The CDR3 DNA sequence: TGTGCCAGCAGTCCCGCCGGGGGGGTTGGAAACACCATATATTTT. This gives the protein CASSPAGGVGNTIYF.

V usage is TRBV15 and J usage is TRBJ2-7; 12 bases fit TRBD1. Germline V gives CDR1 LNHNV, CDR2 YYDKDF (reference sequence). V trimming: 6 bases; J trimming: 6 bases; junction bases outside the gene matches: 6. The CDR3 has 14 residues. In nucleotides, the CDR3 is TGTGCCACCAGAACTCCGGGACAGGGGGCCGAGCAGTACTTC. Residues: CATRTPGQGAEQYF.

CDR3 sequence (DNA): TGTGCCAGTAGTATACCCGGACTAGCGGGCCGTGAGACCCAGTACTTC. Residues: CASSIPGLAGRETQYF. This chain connects TRBV19 to TRBJ2-5, with TRBD2 matching over 11 bases. The V segment lost 2 bases and the J segment 5 bases; nucleotides outside the gene matches: 7. The CDR3 is 16 amino acids. Germline V lookup: CDR1 LNHDA, CDR2 SQIVND (reference sequence).

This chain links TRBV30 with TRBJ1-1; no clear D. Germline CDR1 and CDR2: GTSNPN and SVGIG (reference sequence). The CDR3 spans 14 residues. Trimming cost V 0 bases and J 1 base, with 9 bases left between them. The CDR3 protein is CAWSVGLPNTEAFF. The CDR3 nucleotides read TGTGCCTGGAGTGTTGGGCTCCCGAACACTGAAGCTTTCTTT.

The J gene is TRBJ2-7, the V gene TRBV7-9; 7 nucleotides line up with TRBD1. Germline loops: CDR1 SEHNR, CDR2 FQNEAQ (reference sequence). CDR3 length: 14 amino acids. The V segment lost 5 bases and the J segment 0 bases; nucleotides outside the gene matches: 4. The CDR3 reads CASSVTGFSYEQYF. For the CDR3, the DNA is TGTGCCAGCAGCGTGACAGGGTTCTCCTACGAGCAGTACTTC.

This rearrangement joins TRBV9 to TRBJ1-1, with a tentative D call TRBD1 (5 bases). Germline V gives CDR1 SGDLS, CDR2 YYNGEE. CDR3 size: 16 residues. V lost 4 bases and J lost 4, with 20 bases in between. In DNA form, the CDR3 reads TGTGCCAGCAGCCGCAGGGAAACGGAGCTCGGCACTGAAGCTTTCTTT. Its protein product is CASSRRETELGTEAFF. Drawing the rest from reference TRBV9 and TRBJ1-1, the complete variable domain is DSGVTQTPKHLITATGQRVTLRCSPRSGDLSVYWYQQSLDQGLQFLIQYYNGEERAKGNILERFSAQQFPDLHSELNLSSLELGDSALYFCASSRRETELGTEAFFGQGTRLTVV.

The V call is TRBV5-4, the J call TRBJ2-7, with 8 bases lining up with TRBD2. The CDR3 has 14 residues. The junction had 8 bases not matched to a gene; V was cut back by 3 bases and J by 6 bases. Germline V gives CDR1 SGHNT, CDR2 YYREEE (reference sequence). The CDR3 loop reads CASSYTGTRSEQYF. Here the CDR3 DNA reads TGTGCCAGCAGCTACACCGGGACTAGAAGCGAGCAGTACTTC. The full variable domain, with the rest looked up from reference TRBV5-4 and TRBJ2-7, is ETGVTQSPTHLIKTRGQQVTLRCSSQSGHNTVSWYQQALGQGPQFIFQYYREEENGRGNFPPRFSGLQFPNYSSELNVNALELDDSALYLCASSYTGTRSEQYFGPGTRLTVT.

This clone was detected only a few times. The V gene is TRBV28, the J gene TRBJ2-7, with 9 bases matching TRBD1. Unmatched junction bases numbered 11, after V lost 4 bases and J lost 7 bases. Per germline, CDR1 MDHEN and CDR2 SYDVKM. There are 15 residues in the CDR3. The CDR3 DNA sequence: TGTGCCAGCAGTTCTCGCCCGGGACAGGGATTGGAGCAGTACTTC. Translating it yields CASSSRPGQGLEQYF.

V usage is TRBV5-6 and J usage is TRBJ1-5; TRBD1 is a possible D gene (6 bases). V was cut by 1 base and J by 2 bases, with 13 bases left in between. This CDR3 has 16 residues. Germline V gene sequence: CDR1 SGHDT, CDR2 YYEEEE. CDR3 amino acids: CASSLRGGHGNQPQHF. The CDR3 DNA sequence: TGTGCCAGCAGCTTGCGAGGGGGTCATGGCAATCAGCCCCAGCATTTT. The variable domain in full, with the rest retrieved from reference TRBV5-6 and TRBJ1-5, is DAGVTQSPTHLIKTRGQQVTLRCSPKSGHDTVSWYQQALGQGPQFIFQYYEEEERQRGNFPDRFSGHQFPNYSSELNVNALLLGDSALYLCASSLRGGHGNQPQHFGDGTRLSIL.